The T cell receptor (beta chain) described here comes from a study of blood T cell repertoires in COVID-19. In terms of age and location, participants ranged from about 18 to 95 years and lived in roughly 22 US areas. Cohort placement rested on clinical history that participants reported themselves. Exposed enrollees had met someone with a PCR-confirmed or clinician-diagnosed COVID-19 case at some point within the 2 weeks before study entry. Source study methods: Researchers report that nucleated cell counts were estimated from reference gene primer amplification. The data were produced by immunoSEQ multiplex PCR, yet TCRdb's version contains in-frame clones alone and is incomplete. V and J calls and clone size are those listed in that table; D and trimming were worked out from the DNA. There are a few hundred thousand clones in the sample; roughly 89% occur only once, and around 16% lies in the top ten.

The J segment lost 1 base and the V segment lost 2 bases, leaving 7 bases of the junction unmatched. Germline V lookup: CDR1 MNHNS, CDR2 SASEGT. The length of the CDR3 is 16 residues. J is TRBJ2-5 and V is TRBV6-1; 7 nucleotides match TRBD2. This sequence originates from a man aged 25-45 years who had been exposed to COVID-19. Sequenced material: PBMCs or T cells enriched from blood (not recorded which). The chain's CDR3 is CASSERLAPPQETQYF. The CDR3 nucleotides are TGTGCCAGCAGTGAAAGACTAGCCCCTCCCCAAGAGACCCAGTACTTC.